This TCR beta chain was found in a study of blood T cell repertoires in COVID-19. About the study: Nucleic acid was either cDNA or gDNA, and it came from T cells, B-cell-depleted T cells, or PBMCs.

The germline V and J ends were trimmed by 1 base and 0 bases, with 8 bases remaining between them. The CDR3 extends over 15 amino acids. Germline V gene sequence: CDR1 LGHDT, CDR2 YNNKEL (reference sequence). Profiling relied on immunoSEQ multiplex PCR, and the TCRdb table lists in-frame clones only, not all of them. The data show around 260,000 clones, around 90% seen once. Sequenced material: peripheral blood. The TCR was taken from a woman in her thirties or forties who had recovered from COVID-19. V usage is TRBV3-1 (or the pseudogene TRBV3-2) and J usage is TRBJ2-3; D uncertain. The CDR3 DNA reads TGTGCCAGCAGCCAAGGCCCTATTAGCACAGATACGCAGTATTTT. Its translation is CASSQGPISTDTQYF.